A single sample gave rise to the 18 T cell receptor beta chains below, sequenced in a study of T cells in Graves' hyperthyroidism and ophthalmopathy. TCR beta CDR3 region amplification was performed from RNA transcripts. HTBI primers were the set used in a first-round RT-PCR of the TCR CDR3. TCRdb analysed the multiplex PCR reads with MiXCR anew, one entry per CDR3 protein. The data contain 500,000 to 750,000 distinct CDR3 sequences, more than 45% of them singletons. The specimen was peripheral blood or thyroid tissue (not recorded which). These receptors were collected from a woman between 18 and 30 years old with Graves' hyperthyroidism.

The chain has TRBV20-1 and TRBJ1-5; no clear D. The ends were cut back, 1 base at V and 3 bases at J, with 16 bases in the middle. Germline CDR1 is DFQATT and CDR2 is SNEGSKA (reference sequence). The CDR3 runs 16 residues. The chain's CDR3 is CSARGASGNFNQPQHF. CDR3 in DNA: TGCAGTGCTAGAGGGGCTTCGGGGAATTTCAATCAGCCCCAGCATTTT.

This clonotype was seen at least ten times. V usage is TRBV7-9 and J usage is TRBJ2-7, with 10 bases lining up with TRBD2. Germline CDR1 is SEHNR and CDR2 is FQNEAQ (reference sequence). The CDR3 length is 14 residues. V gave up 4 bases and J gave up 4 bases; unmatched junction bases: 4. Here the CDR3 reads CASSSGTSDYEQYF. The CDR3 DNA sequence: TGTGCCAGCAGCTCCGGGACTAGCGATTACGAGCAGTACTTC. The full variable domain, its missing parts supplied by reference TRBV7-9 and TRBJ2-7, is DTGVSQNPRHKITKRGQNVTFRCDPISEHNRLYWYRQTLGQGPEFLTYFQNEAQLEKSRLLSDRFSAERPKGSFSTLEIQRTEQGDSAMYLCASSSGTSDYEQYFGPGTRLTVT.

In its sample, this clonotype was seen many times. The chain uses TRBV15 and TRBJ2-5; TRBD2 agrees at 9 bases. This CDR3 comprises 14 residues. Trimming removed 5 bases from V and 1 base from J; junction bases left unmatched: 2. Per germline, CDR1 LNHNV and CDR2 YYDKDF (reference sequence). CDR3 residues: CATSVTSGQETQYF. For the CDR3, the DNA is TGTGCCACCAGCGTGACTAGCGGCCAAGAGACCCAGTACTTC.

This clonotype was seen repeatedly, ten times or more. This chain connects TRBV5-6 to TRBJ2-5; D is possibly TRBD1 (5 bases). This CDR3 spans 15 amino acids. V lost 5 bases and J lost 5, with 19 bases in between. Per the germline V gene, CDR1 is SGHDT and CDR2 is YYEEEE. CDR3 coding DNA: TGTGCCAGCAGGATATATAGAAGGGCAGGGGAGACCCAGTACTTC. Encoded protein: CASRIYRRAGETQYF.

CDR3 loop: CASSEAQGGNTEAFF. The CDR3 coding sequence is TGTGCCAGCAGTGAGGCCCAGGGCGGGAACACTGAAGCTTTCTTT. This chain links TRBV2 with TRBJ1-1; D is possibly TRBD1 (5 bases). Trimming shortened V by 3 bases and J by 1 base, and 12 bases separated the two germline ends. Germline-derived CDR1 and CDR2 are SNHLY and FYNNEI. This CDR3 has 15 amino acids. Supplemented by reference TRBV2 and TRBJ1-1, the full variable domain reads EPEVTQTPSHQVTQMGQEVILRCVPISNHLYFYWYRQILGQKVEFLVSFYNNEISEKSEIFDDQFSVERPDGSNFTLKIRSTKLEDSAMYFCASSEAQGGNTEAFFGQGTRLTVV.

There are many counts of this clonotype. This chain connects TRBV2 to TRBJ1-3, with D unresolved. The CDR3 runs 15 residues. V was cut by 3 bases and J by 0 bases, with 9 bases left in between. CDR1 is SNHLY, CDR2 FYNNEI, per germline. DNA of the CDR3: TGTGCCAGCAGTGACAGTGCTCTCTCTGGAAACACCATATATTTT. Translation gives CASSDSALSGNTIYF. The whole variable domain, filled in from reference TRBV2 and TRBJ1-3, reads EPEVTQTPSHQVTQMGQEVILRCVPISNHLYFYWYRQILGQKVEFLVSFYNNEISEKSEIFDDQFSVERPDGSNFTLKIRSTKLEDSAMYFCASSDSALSGNTIYFGEGSWLTVV.

In this sample, this clonotype turned up many times. V is TRBV7-6 and J is TRBJ2-1; 9 bases map to TRBD2. The CDR3 runs 16 residues. The germline V gene encodes CDR1 SGHVS and CDR2 FNYEAQ. J was trimmed by 7 bases and V by 1 base; bases with no gene match: 8. The CDR3 bases are TGTGCCAGCAGCTTAGGTGGCGGGAGGGCCGGTAATGAGCAGTTCTTC. Its translation: CASSLGGGRAGNEQFF.

A single count supports this clonotype. The rearrangement links TRBV7-8 to TRBJ2-7; D might be TRBD1 (6 bases). Between the trimmed V and J ends, which lost 2 bases and 7 bases, there was a span of 18 bases. This CDR3 spans 15 amino acids. The germline V gene has CDR1 SGHVS and CDR2 FQNEAQ. CDR3 bases: TGTGCCAGCAGCTTATCGGACAGTGCCTACAATGAGCAGTACTTC. It yields the protein CASSLSDSAYNEQYF.

Note on this clonotype: This could be a read error, since a much larger clone is one nucleotide away. The conserved final phenylalanine or tryptophan is absent from the CDR3, which likely points to a read error. This chain uses TRBV12-3 or TRBV12-4 with TRBJ2-5, with 9 bases lining up with TRBD2. V was pared by 4 bases and J by 5 bases, with 11 bases of the junction left unmatched. The CDR3 consists of 16 residues. CDR3 region: CASSYGIAGDLETQYL. Written as DNA, the CDR3 is TGTGCCAGCAGTTACGGGATAGCGGGAGATCTGGAGACCCAGTACCTC.

The V call is TRBV7-2, the J call TRBJ2-5; 12 bases are a match to TRBD2. The CDR3 consists of 15 residues. Germline trimming cut 7 bases from V and 4 bases from J; bases unmatched to any gene: 7. The germline gives CDR1 SGHTA, CDR2 FQGNSA. CDR3 loop: CASTQPGLAGETQYF. The CDR3, as DNA: TGTGCCAGCACCCAACCGGGACTAGCGGGAGAGACCCAGTACTTC.

The table lists this clonotype with a count of one. The V and J genes are TRBV20-1 and TRBJ1-4; a weak D match, TRBD1 (6 bases). The CDR3 has 13 residues. V was clipped by 6 bases and J by 7 bases, with 15 bases between them. Germline V gene data show CDR1 as DFQATT and CDR2 as SNEGSKA (reference sequence). CDR3 amino acids: CSANRDWGEKLFF. CDR3 bases: TGCAGTGCGAACAGGGATTGGGGTGAAAAACTGTTTTTT.

This chain links TRBV10-3 with TRBJ2-7; 7 bases line up with TRBD2. TRBJ2-1 matches the DNA end more closely, so the J call is doubtful. CDR3 length: 14 amino acids. The germline V gene has CDR1 ENHRY and CDR2 SYGVKD. The CDR3 sequence is CAIGGAGPPDEQFF. Here the CDR3 DNA reads TGTGCCATCGGGGGAGCGGGACCGCCCGATGAGCAGTTCTTC.

V and J are TRBV29-1 and TRBJ1-2; 9 bases line up with TRBD1. Germline loops: CDR1 SQVTM, CDR2 ANQGSEA. The CDR3 is 15 residues long. The V segment lost 3 bases and the J segment 5 bases; nucleotides outside the gene matches: 10. The CDR3 loop reads CSVEAGQGFNYGYTF. In DNA, the CDR3 is TGCAGCGTTGAGGCGGGACAGGGATTCAATTATGGCTACACCTTC. The complete variable domain, with remaining parts taken from reference TRBV29-1 and TRBJ1-2, reads SAVISQKPSRDICQRGTSLTIQCQVDSQVTMMFWYRQQPGQSLTLIATANQGSEATYESGFVIDKFPISRPNLTFSTLTVSNMSPEDSSIYLCSVEAGQGFNYGYTFGSGTRLTVV.

The J gene is TRBJ2-2, the V gene TRBV19; D uncertain. The CDR3 totals 15 residues. Germline CDR1 is LNHDA and CDR2 is SQIVND (reference sequence). V gave up 5 bases and J gave up 2 bases, with 12 bases separating them. CDR3 loop: CASSGRSDNTGELFF. The CDR3, as DNA: TGTGCCAGTAGTGGCCGGAGCGACAACACCGGGGAGCTGTTTTTT.

This clonotype was seen ten or more times. The V and J genes are TRBV7-7 and TRBJ2-2, with 14 nucleotides matching TRBD2. The CDR3 totals 19 residues. Losses at the gene ends were 4 bases for V and 5 bases for J; bases not matched to a gene: 12. Germline CDR1 reads SSHAT; CDR2 reads FNYEAQ (reference sequence). CDR3 nucleotides: TGTGCCAGCAGCTCACTACTGACTAGCGGGAGGGCCGGAACCGGGGAGCTGTTTTTT. This encodes CASSSLLTSGRAGTGELFF.

The chain links TRBV20-1 to TRBJ1-2; 7 bases are a match to TRBD1. The CDR3 spans 15 residues. Germline V gene data show CDR1 as DFQATT and CDR2 as SNEGSKA (reference sequence). V lost 7 bases and J lost 8; bases outside the gene matches: 19. CDR3 DNA: TGCAGTGGGACCGGGACAGACCAAGACATTGGGGGCTACACCTTC. Translated: CSGTGTDQDIGGYTF.

The chain recombines TRBV24-1 with TRBJ1-5; D is uncertain. The V and J ends lost 5 bases and 5 bases respectively, with 15 bases between them. From germline, CDR1 is KGHDR and CDR2 SFDVKD. This CDR3 spans 15 amino acids. DNA for the CDR3: TGTGCCACCAGTGGATTGGGTTCTGGAGATCAGCCCCAGCATTTT. Translated: CATSGLGSGDQPQHF.

This chain uses TRBV12-5 with TRBJ2-2; 7 bases fit TRBD1. Per germline, CDR1 LGHNT and CDR2 FRNRAP. J gave up 4 bases and V 5 bases, and 7 bases lay outside the gene matches. The length of the CDR3 is 15 residues. The CDR3 DNA reads TGTGCTAGTGGTACAACAGGGGTGAGCACCGGGGAGCTGTTTTTT. This sequence encodes CASGTTGVSTGELFF.